The 10 T cell receptor beta chains given below trace back to one sample, sequenced in a study of beta chain features in type 1 diabetes. Study-wide results and limits: There was a moderate but significant shortening of TCRB CDR3s in all four CD4+ subsets of Type 1 diabetes patients.

These TCRs' antigens remain unknown. Expressed TCRB transcripts got sequenced, as all isolated RNA was reverse transcribed. The assay was immunoSEQ multiplex PCR, and TCRdb's table has in-frame clones only and misses some. The sample lists 500,000 to 650,000 clones, 9.5% to 15% occurring once. The sequencing input was naive CD4+ T cells from blood. The receptors originated from a man aged 30 to 45 with type 1 diabetes.

The gene calls are TRBV27 and TRBJ2-1, with D perhaps being TRBD1 or TRBD2 (6 bases each). Germline CDR1 MNHEY, CDR2 SMNVEV (reference sequence). V was clipped by 3 bases and J by 3 bases, with 15 bases between them. The CDR3 is made up of 16 amino acids. CDR3 bases: TGTGCCAGCAGTTTCGGACAAGGGGGGTACTACAATGAGCAGTTCTTC. It translates to CASSFGQGGYYNEQFF.

Only a few counts were recorded for this clone. This rearrangement joins TRBV4-3 to TRBJ2-5; 8 bases map to TRBD1. In germline, CDR1 is LGHNA, CDR2 YSLEER. This CDR3 has 15 amino acids. J lost 6 bases, V lost 1 base, and 7 bases had no gene match. The CDR3 reads CASSQGGQGAKTQYF. As DNA, the CDR3 is TGCGCCAGCAGCCAAGGAGGTCAGGGGGCGAAGACCCAGTACTTC.

This clone was seen a handful of times. This rearrangement joins TRBV28 to TRBJ2-5; possibly TRBD2 for D (5 bases). The V gene's germline CDR1 is MDHEN and CDR2 SYDVKM. V dropped 2 bases and J dropped 1 base, with 8 bases sitting between them. The CDR3 is 14 amino acids. CDR3 loop: CASSLIALQETQYF. CDR3 coding DNA: TGTGCCAGCAGTTTAATAGCGCTCCAAGAGACCCAGTACTTC.

This clone was found a few times. The V gene is TRBV6-5, the J gene TRBJ1-1, with D uncertain. The CDR3 is 13 residues long. The germline V and J ends were trimmed by 6 bases and 7 bases, with 15 bases remaining between them. CDR1 is MNHEY and CDR2 is SVGAGI in the germline V gene. The CDR3, as DNA: TGTGCCAGCAGCTCGAGGGATCGGGGTGAAGCTTTCTTT. Translation: CASSSRDRGEAFF.

The chain couples TRBV30 to TRBJ2-5, with D perhaps TRBD2 (5 bases). The CDR3 loop spans 13 amino acids. With 1 base removed from V and 6 bases from J, the gap between germline ends came to 12 bases. Germline CDR1 GTSNPN, CDR2 SVGIG (reference sequence). CDR3 residues: CAWSGERWKTQYF. DNA for the CDR3: TGTGCCTGGAGTGGGGAGAGGTGGAAGACCCAGTACTTC.

The chain has TRBV7-3 and TRBJ1-1, with no clear D. From germline, CDR1 is SGHTA and CDR2 FQGTGA. V was cut by 0 bases and J by 1 base, with 12 bases left in between. The CDR3 is 16 residues long. CDR3 nucleotides: TGTGCCAGCAGCTTAACAGGAAGAGACGGGAACACTGAAGCTTTCTTT. Translation: CASSLTGRDGNTEAFF.

There are a few counts of this clone. V is TRBV29-1 and J is TRBJ2-7; D gene uncertain. Trimming took off 4 bases at V and 3 bases at J, with 16 bases between the two ends. The CDR3 covers 14 residues. Looked up from germline, CDR1 is SQVTM and CDR2 is ANQGSEA. This CDR3 reads CSVVRDTNVYEQYF. The CDR3 DNA reads as TGCAGCGTTGTAAGAGACACCAATGTCTACGAGCAGTACTTC.

The chain has TRBV29-1 and TRBJ2-3; no clear D. V lost 6 bases and J 0 bases, leaving 10 bases between the germline ends. Germline V gene sequence: CDR1 SQVTM, CDR2 ANQGSEA. The CDR3 covers 13 residues. CDR3 amino acids: CSVAPASTDTQYF. In DNA, the CDR3 is TGCAGCGTCGCCCCTGCTAGCACAGATACGCAGTATTTT.

V and J are TRBV28 and TRBJ1-6; D not certain. This CDR3 has 14 amino acids. CDR1 is MDHEN and CDR2 is SYDVKM in the germline V gene. Trimming took 5 bases from V and 10 from J, leaving 15 bases between them. This CDR3 reads CASSPRFKESPLHF. CDR3 nucleotides: TGTGCCAGCAGTCCCCGGTTCAAGGAATCACCCCTCCACTTT.

This clone has just a few counts. The chain is built from TRBV5-7 and TRBJ2-7; no clear D. TRBV5-7 is an ORF, with its function uncertain. V gave up 5 bases and J gave up 5 bases, with 11 bases separating them. The CDR3 runs to 12 residues. The CDR3 reads CASRITTHEQYF. In DNA, the CDR3 is TGTGCCAGCAGGATAACTACCCACGAGCAGTACTTC.